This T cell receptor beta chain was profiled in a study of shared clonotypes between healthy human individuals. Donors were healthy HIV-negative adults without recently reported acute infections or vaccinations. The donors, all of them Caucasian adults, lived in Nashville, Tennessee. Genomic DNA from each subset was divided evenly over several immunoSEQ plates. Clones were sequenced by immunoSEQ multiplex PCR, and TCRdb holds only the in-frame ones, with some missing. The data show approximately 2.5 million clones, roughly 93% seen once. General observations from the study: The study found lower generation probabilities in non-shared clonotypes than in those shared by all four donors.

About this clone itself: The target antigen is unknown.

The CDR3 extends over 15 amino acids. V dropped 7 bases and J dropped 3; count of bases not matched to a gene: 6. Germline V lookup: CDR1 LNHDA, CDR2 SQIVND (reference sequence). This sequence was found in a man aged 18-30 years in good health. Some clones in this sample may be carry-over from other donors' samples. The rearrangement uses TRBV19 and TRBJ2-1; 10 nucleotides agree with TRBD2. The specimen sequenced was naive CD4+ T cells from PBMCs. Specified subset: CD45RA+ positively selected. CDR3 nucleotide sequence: TGTGCCAGTAAAGCAGGACTAGCGGACTACAATGAGCAGTTCTTC. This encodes CASKAGLADYNEQFF.